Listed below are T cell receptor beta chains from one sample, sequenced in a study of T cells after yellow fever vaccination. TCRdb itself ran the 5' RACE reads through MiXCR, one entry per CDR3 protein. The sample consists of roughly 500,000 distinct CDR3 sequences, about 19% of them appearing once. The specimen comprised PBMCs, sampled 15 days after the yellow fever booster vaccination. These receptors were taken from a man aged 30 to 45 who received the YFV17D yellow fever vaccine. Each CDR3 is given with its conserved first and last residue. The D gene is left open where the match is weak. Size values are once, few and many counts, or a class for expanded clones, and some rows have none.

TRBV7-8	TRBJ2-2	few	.	CASSFSNTGELFF	TGTGCCAGCAGCTTTTCGAACACCGGGGAGCTGTTTTTT
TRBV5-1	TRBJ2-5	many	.	CASSFTGQETQYF	TGTGCCAGCAGTTTTACAGGGCAAGAGACCCAGTACTTC
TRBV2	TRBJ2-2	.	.	CASRRDKNTGELFF	TGTGCCAGCAGAAGGGACAAGAACACCGGGGAGCTGTTTTTT
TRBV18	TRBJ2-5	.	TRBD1	CASSAGTGKETQYF	TGTGCCAGCTCGGCCGGGACAGGGAAAGAGACCCAGTACTTC
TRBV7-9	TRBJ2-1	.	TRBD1	CASSSPGGVYNEQFF	TGTGCCAGCAGCTCCCCAGGGGGAGTTTACAATGAGCAGTTCTTC
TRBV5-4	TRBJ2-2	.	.	CASSLGRAGTGELFF	TGTGCCAGCAGCTTGGGCAGGGCCGGCACCGGGGAGCTGTTTTTT
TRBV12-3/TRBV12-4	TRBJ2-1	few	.	CASSASSEQFF	TGTGCCAGCAGTGCTAGTAGTGAGCAGTTCTTC
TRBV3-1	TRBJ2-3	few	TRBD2	CASSHTGTRGDTQYF	TGTGCCAGCAGCCATACCGGGACTAGAGGAGATACGCAGTATTTT
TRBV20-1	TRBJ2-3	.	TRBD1	CSARKQGASTDTQYF	TGCAGTGCTAGGAAACAGGGGGCCAGCACAGATACGCAGTATTTT
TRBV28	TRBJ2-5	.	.	CASSFGDRGETQYF	TGTGCCAGCAGTTTCGGGGACCGAGGGGAGACCCAGTACTTC
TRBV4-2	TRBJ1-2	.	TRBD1	CASSQDFQGANGYTF	TGTGCCAGCAGCCAAGATTTTCAGGGGGCGAATGGCTACACCTTC
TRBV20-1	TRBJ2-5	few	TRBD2	CSSSSGGQETQYF	TGCAGTTCATCTAGCGGGGGCCAAGAGACCCAGTACTTC
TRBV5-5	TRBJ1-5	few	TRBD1	CASSPGTGGNQPQHF	TGTGCCAGCAGCCCCGGGACAGGGGGCAATCAGCCCCAGCATTTT
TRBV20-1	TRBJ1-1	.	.	CSAQAGRGAEAFF	TGCAGTGCCCAAGCCGGTCGGGGGGCTGAAGCTTTCTTT
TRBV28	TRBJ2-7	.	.	CASSGSTAGYIRSYEQYF	TGTGCCAGCAGTGGCTCCACCGCAGGCTACATCAGGTCCTACGAGCAGTACTTC
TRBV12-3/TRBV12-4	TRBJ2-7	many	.	CASSLISSDNYEQYF	TGTGCCAGCAGTTTAATCTCCTCTGACAACTACGAGCAGTACTTC
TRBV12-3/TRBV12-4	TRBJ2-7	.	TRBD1	CASRNRTGYEQYF	TGTGCCAGCAGGAATAGGACAGGGTACGAGCAGTACTTC
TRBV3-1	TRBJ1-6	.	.	CASSQEGGQGSPLHF	TGTGCCAGCAGCCAAGAAGGAGGGCAGGGTTCACCCCTCCACTTT
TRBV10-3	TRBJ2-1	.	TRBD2	CAISLGGDEQFF	TGTGCCATCTCTCTCGGGGGGGATGAGCAGTTCTTC
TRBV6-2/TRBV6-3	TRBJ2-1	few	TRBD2	CASSTGGLDNEQFF	TGTGCCAGCTCCACGGGGGGGCTCGACAATGAGCAGTTCTTC
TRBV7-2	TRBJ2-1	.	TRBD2	CASSLVLAGAGNNEQFF	TGTGCCAGCAGCTTAGTACTAGCGGGAGCGGGGAACAATGAGCAGTTCTTC
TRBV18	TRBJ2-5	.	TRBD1	CASSPPGQGQTQYF	TGTGCCAGCTCACCACCTGGACAGGGACAGACCCAGTACTTC
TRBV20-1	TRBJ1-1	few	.	CSARPGPLNTEAFF	TGCAGTGCTAGACCGGGACCCTTGAACACTGAAGCTTTCTTT
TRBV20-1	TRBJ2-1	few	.	CSARGLLVGDEQFF	TGCAGTGCTAGGGGGCTATTGGTTGGGGACGAGCAGTTCTTC
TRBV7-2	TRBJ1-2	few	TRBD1	CASSLDPGGGGYGYTF	TGTGCCAGCAGCTTAGACCCTGGAGGGGGCGGCTATGGCTACACCTTC
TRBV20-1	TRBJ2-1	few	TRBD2	CSARGGGSGRRNEQFF	TGCAGTGCTAGGGGGGGCGGTAGCGGGAGGCGCAATGAGCAGTTCTTC
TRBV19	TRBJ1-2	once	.	CASSIGGAGYGYTF	TGTGCCAGTAGTATTGGGGGGGCCGGCTATGGCTACACCTTC
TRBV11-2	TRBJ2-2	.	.	CASSLGHTGELFF	TGTGCCAGCAGCTTGGGTCACACCGGGGAGCTGTTTTTT
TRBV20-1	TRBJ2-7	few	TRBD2	CSAQRTSGRYEQYF	TGCAGTGCTCAAAGGACTAGCGGGAGATACGAGCAGTACTTC
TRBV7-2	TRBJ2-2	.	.	CASLGRRNTGELFF	TGTGCCAGTCTGGGACGACGAAACACCGGGGAGCTGTTTTTT
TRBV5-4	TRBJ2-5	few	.	CASRPGGAYQETQYF	TGTGCCAGCAGACCCGGAGGGGCGTACCAAGAGACCCAGTACTTC
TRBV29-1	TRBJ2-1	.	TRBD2	CSVETSGFEQFF	TGCAGCGTTGAGACTAGCGGTTTTGAGCAGTTCTTC
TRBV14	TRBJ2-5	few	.	CASSPIAEETQYF	TGTGCCAGCAGCCCCATAGCCGAAGAGACCCAGTACTTC
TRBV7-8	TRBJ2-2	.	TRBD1	CASSTSGTGRTGELFF	TGTGCCAGCAGCACATCCGGGACAGGGAGGACCGGGGAGCTGTTTTTT
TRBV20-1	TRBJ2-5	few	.	CSAHHSGAVTETQYF	TGCAGTGCCCACCATTCAGGGGCAGTGACGGAGACCCAGTACTTC
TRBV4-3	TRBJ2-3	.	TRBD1	CASSQDLQGGTDTQYF	TGCGCCAGCAGCCAAGATCTGCAGGGGGGCACAGATACGCAGTATTTT
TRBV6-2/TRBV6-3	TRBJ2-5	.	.	CASSRLARETQYF	TGTGCCAGCAGTCGATTAGCGCGGGAGACCCAGTACTTC
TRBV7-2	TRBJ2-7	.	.	CASSWGRSEQYF	TGTGCCAGCAGCTGGGGCCGATCCGAGCAGTACTTC
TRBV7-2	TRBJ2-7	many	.	CASSLMATSSSYEQYF	TGTGCCAGCAGCTTAATGGCCACTTCCAGCTCCTACGAGCAGTACTTC
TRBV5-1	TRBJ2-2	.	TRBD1	CASSSGQENTGELFF	TGCGCCAGCAGCTCGGGACAGGAAAACACCGGGGAGCTGTTTTTT
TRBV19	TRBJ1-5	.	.	CASSMPGRSNQPQHF	TGTGCCAGTAGTATGCCAGGGAGAAGCAATCAGCCCCAGCATTTT
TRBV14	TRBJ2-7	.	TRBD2	CASSQGKTGGVEQYF	TGTGCCAGCAGCCAAGGAAAGACGGGAGGGGTCGAGCAGTACTTC